The 18 T cell receptor beta chains given below trace back to one sample, sequenced in a study of T cells expressing NK-cell markers. TCRdb reprocessed the 5' RACE reads, with one entry per CDR3 protein and no DNA. Found here are some 16,000 distinct CDR3 sequences; the top ten clones hold about 60%. Sequences were obtained from blood T cells: a sorted CD56 or NKG2C T cell subset, CD4+ or CD8+ T cells, or bulk PBMC T cells (not recorded which). The receptor set was obtained from a man aged 18 to 69 in good health.

This CDR3 is CAWSGGGLTETQYF. The chain joins TRBV30 to TRBJ2-5; TCRdb lists TRBD1, though no DNA is available to test this call. Germline loops: CDR1 GTSNPN, CDR2 SVGIG (reference sequence). There are 14 residues in the CDR3.

The gene calls are TRBV12-3 or TRBV12-4 and TRBJ2-2; the D gene TCRdb calls, TRBD2, cannot be checked with no DNA. This CDR3 has 14 residues. This CDR3 reads CASRKLATTGELFF.

This rearrangement joins TRBV19 to TRBJ1-4; the D call from TCRdb, TRBD1, cannot be confirmed without DNA. The germline gives CDR1 LNHDA, CDR2 SQIVND (reference sequence). CDR3 length: 14 amino acids. CDR3 residues: CASSGKTANEKLFF.

The CDR3 spells CASSQDLGQGRYEQYF. The chain carries TRBV4-3 and TRBJ2-7; TCRdb picks TRBD1, but there is no DNA to check that call. This CDR3 has 16 residues. Germline CDR1 is LGHNA and CDR2 is YSLEER.

The chain joins TRBV12-3 or TRBV12-4 to TRBJ2-1; TCRdb's D call of TRBD1 is untestable without DNA. The CDR3 totals 11 residues. CDR3: CASGTGREQFF.

This chain connects TRBV28 to TRBJ2-7; as DNA is missing, the TRBD1 call by TCRdb cannot be tested. In germline, CDR1 is MDHEN, CDR2 SYDVKM. The CDR3 is made up of 13 amino acids. CDR3 in amino acids: CASYSGGLYEQYF.

The rearrangement uses TRBV7-9 and TRBJ2-3; TCRdb's assignment of TRBD2 cannot be checked, as there is no DNA. This CDR3 spans 14 amino acids. Germline loops: CDR1 SEHNR, CDR2 FQNEAQ (reference sequence). The CDR3 sequence: CASSFGGRADTQYF.

The genes are TRBV7-8 and TRBJ2-5; TCRdb's D call of TRBD1 is untestable without DNA. The CDR3 is 15 residues long. Looked up from germline, CDR1 is SGHVS and CDR2 is FQNEAQ. The CDR3 reads CASSSVGQGSETQYF.

This chain's CDR3 is CASSPSQRTQYF. V is TRBV12-3 or TRBV12-4 and J is TRBJ2-3. The CDR3 totals 12 residues.

The J gene is TRBJ2-3, the V gene TRBV7-9; TCRdb proposes TRBD2, but this gene call is untestable without DNA. The V gene's germline CDR1 is SEHNR and CDR2 FQNEAQ (reference sequence). This CDR3 comprises 15 residues. CDR3 sequence reads: CASSFTGIGTDTQYF. Full variable domain (remainder filled in from reference TRBV7-9 and TRBJ2-3): DTGVSQNPRHKITKRGQNVTFRCDPISEHNRLYWYRQTLGQGPEFLTYFQNEAQLEKSRLLSDRFSAERPKGSFSTLEIQRTEQGDSAMYLCASSFTGIGTDTQYFGPGTRLTVL.

The rearrangement uses TRBV12-3 or TRBV12-4 and TRBJ1-5; TCRdb indicates TRBD1, and absent DNA this call remains unverified. There are 15 residues in the CDR3. CDR3 amino acids: CASSSKTGTHQPQHF.

This rearrangement joins TRBV24-1 to TRBJ2-5; TCRdb's D call of TRBD1 is untestable without DNA. The germline V gene encodes CDR1 KGHDR and CDR2 SFDVKD. CDR3 length: 16 residues. This chain's CDR3 is CATSDTLGAYQETQYF.

V and J are TRBV5-1 and TRBJ2-3; TCRdb's D call of TRBD1 is untestable without DNA. Per germline, CDR1 SGHRS and CDR2 YFSETQ. This CDR3 has 14 residues. The CDR3 spells CASSGHFDTDTQYF.

The V call is TRBV12-3 or TRBV12-4, the J call TRBJ2-3; without DNA, the TCRdb call of TRBD1 cannot be checked. This CDR3 has 15 residues. The CDR3 region is CASSFSRGRGDTQYF.

This sequence joins TRBV28 and TRBJ1-1; the D call from TCRdb, TRBD1, cannot be confirmed without DNA. Germline loops: CDR1 MDHEN, CDR2 SYDVKM. This CDR3 spans 14 amino acids. The CDR3 protein is CASINVGRNTEAFF.

The chain couples TRBV20-1 to TRBJ2-3; TCRdb returns TRBD1, unconfirmable since there is no DNA. The V gene's germline CDR1 is DFQATT and CDR2 SNEGSKA (reference sequence). The CDR3 is made up of 14 amino acids. CDR3 sequence: CSARGQLNTDTQYF.

This sequence joins TRBV12-3 or TRBV12-4 and TRBJ1-5; TCRdb lists TRBD1, though no DNA is available to test this call. The CDR3 totals 14 residues. CDR3 residues: CASSLYTGGQVQHF.

This chain links TRBV12-3 or TRBV12-4 with TRBJ1-1; TCRdb indicates TRBD1, and absent DNA this call remains unverified. This CDR3 has 12 residues. The CDR3 spells CASVGGSYEAFF.